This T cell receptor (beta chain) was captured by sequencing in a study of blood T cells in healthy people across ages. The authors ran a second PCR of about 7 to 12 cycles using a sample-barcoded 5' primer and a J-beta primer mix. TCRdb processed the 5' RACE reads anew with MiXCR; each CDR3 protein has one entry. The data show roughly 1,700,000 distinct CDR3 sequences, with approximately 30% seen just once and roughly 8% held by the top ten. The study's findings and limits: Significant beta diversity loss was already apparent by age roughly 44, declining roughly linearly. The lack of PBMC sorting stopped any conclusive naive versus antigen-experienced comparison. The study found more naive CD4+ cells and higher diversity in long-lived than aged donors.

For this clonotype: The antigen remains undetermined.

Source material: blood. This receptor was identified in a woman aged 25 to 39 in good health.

The CDR3 sequence is CASSDWGRDREQFF. The CDR3 DNA sequence: TGTGCCAGCAGTGATTGGGGCCGGGACAGGGAGCAGTTCTTC. This chain uses TRBV6-5 with TRBJ2-1; TRBD1 agrees at 8 bases. Trimming removed 5 bases from V and 10 bases from J; junction bases left unmatched: 10. Germline V gene sequence: CDR1 MNHEY, CDR2 SVGAGI. This CDR3 contains 14 residues.